These T cell receptor beta chains were read from a single sample in a study of T cell responses to AZD1222 COVID-19 vaccine. The protocol was immunoSEQ multiplex PCR, while the TCRdb copy is restricted to in-frame clones and leaves out a portion. The repertoire holds fewer than 150,000 clones, with approximately 92% as singletons. Here the sequenced sample was peripheral blood, taken 28 days after the second AZD1222 dose. The receptor set was obtained from an adult who received the AZD1222 COVID-19 vaccine. CDR3s include the opening cysteine and the closing phenylalanine or tryptophan. D genes are given only for firm matches.

D gene	V gene	J gene	CDR3 protein
-	TRBV7-8	TRBJ1-6	CASSAENNSPLHF
-	TRBV6-2/TRBV6-3	TRBJ1-4	CASSWQATNEKLFF
-	TRBV4-1	TRBJ1-4	CASSRYPEGSANEKLFF
-	TRBV5-1	TRBJ2-2	CASSLDPTGELFF
-	TRBV6-5	TRBJ1-6	CASSYGILRGASPLHF
TRBD1	TRBV5-1	TRBJ1-2	CASSLGTGTNYGYTF
TRBD1	TRBV5-4	TRBJ1-1	CASRPGTANLNTEAFF
-	TRBV6-1	TRBJ1-3	CASSESGNTIYF
-	TRBV7-9	TRBJ1-1	CASSLKSMNTEAFF
-	TRBV5-1	TRBJ2-2	CASSLVGENTGELFF
-	TRBV7-2	TRBJ2-3	CASSLMGGGAPADTQYF
-	TRBV19	TRBJ2-2	CASSNYQIRMNTGELFF
-	TRBV3-1/TRBV3-2	TRBJ1-2	CASSGDFGYTF
TRBD2	TRBV6-1	TRBJ2-1	CASSENPRLAALRGDEQFF
-	TRBV3-1/TRBV3-2	TRBJ2-6	CASSQDSGANVLTF
-	TRBV25-1	TRBJ1-2	CASSEPDRFYGYTF
TRBD1	TRBV28	TRBJ2-5	CASDEMGQRGAETQYF
-	TRBV15	TRBJ1-1	CATSRQRDTEAFF
-	TRBV29-1	TRBJ2-7	CSVVLPWVGKGEQYF
-	TRBV19	TRBJ2-7	CASSRKISSYEQYF
-	TRBV5-4	TRBJ1-1	CASSRDAFRDTEAFF
-	TRBV2	TRBJ1-1	CASTDGGAGAFF
TRBD2	TRBV27	TRBJ2-7	CASSSQPAGGTTEQYF
TRBD1	TRBV27	TRBJ1-6	CASSLSGTGRSPLHF
-	TRBV27	TRBJ1-2	CASSLYARGSGYTF
TRBD2	TRBV19	TRBJ2-1	CATRAGALLNEQFF
-	TRBV10-3	TRBJ1-5	CAISESIRGLGNQPQHF
TRBD1	TRBV2	TRBJ1-4	CASSPGDRGDEKLFF
-	TRBV6-5	TRBJ2-6	CASSYSGAGANVLTF
-	TRBV28	TRBJ1-3	CASSQGIRNTIYF
-	TRBV11-1	TRBJ1-5	CASSLGGGQPQHF
-	TRBV3-1/TRBV3-2	TRBJ2-1	CASSPLEESMQFF
-	TRBV19	TRBJ1-1	CASKGAGNTEAFF
TRBD1	TRBV5-8	TRBJ1-1	CASSPYRGPGSEAFF
-	TRBV24-1	TRBJ2-5	CATSDSRGKETQYF
TRBD1	TRBV9	TRBJ2-5	CASSGLTGGMETQYF
-	TRBV29-1	TRBJ2-7	CSVEVTSYEQYF
TRBD2	TRBV27	TRBJ2-1	CASSLRLAGGYNEQFF
-	TRBV3-1/TRBV3-2	TRBJ2-1	CASSQEGVDNEQFF
-	TRBV3-1/TRBV3-2	TRBJ1-5	CASSQSGGGNQPQHF
TRBD2	TRBV3-1/TRBV3-2	TRBJ2-1	CASSHPGLAGINEQFF
TRBD1	TRBV18	TRBJ1-5	CASSLFRDRGDQPQHF
TRBD1	TRBV27	TRBJ2-7	CASSLRGQGLSEQYF
-	TRBV19	TRBJ1-3	CASSIGVSGNTIYF